The 4 T cell receptor beta chains below were found in one sample sequenced in a study of molecular identifiers for immune sequencing clone quantification. TCRdb reanalysed the PCR reads using MiXCR and keeps one entry per CDR3 protein. The sample has just under 650,000 distinct CDR3 sequences, about 20% seen once. What was sequenced was naive CD8+ T cells from blood, with Jurkat cell RNA spiked in. Subset defined: FACS-sorted CD8+CD4-CCR7+CD45RA+ naive T cells. The receptor set was obtained from a human donor in good health. Some libraries in this study had Jurkat cell RNA spiked in.

This clonotype has at least ten counts. This rearrangement joins TRBV6-5 to TRBJ2-7; D is uncertain. This CDR3 has 13 amino acids. Germline-derived CDR1 and CDR2 are MNHEY and SVGAGI. Trimming removed 2 bases from V and 6 bases from J, with 11 bases in between. Here the CDR3 reads CASSYAAVGEQYF. CDR3 DNA: TGTGCCAGCAGTTACGCCGCGGTGGGCGAGCAGTACTTC.

The V gene is TRBV19, the J gene TRBJ2-1, with D possibly being TRBD1 (5 bases). The CDR3 consists of 17 residues. Germline lookup yields CDR1 LNHDA and CDR2 SQIVND (reference sequence). V was clipped by 4 bases and J by 5 bases, with 21 bases between them. The CDR3 region has the DNA TGTGCCAGTAGTAAAGGGATGGCAGGGTCATTGGACAATGAGCAGTTCTTC. The encoded protein is CASSKGMAGSLDNEQFF.

In its sample, this clonotype was seen many times. This chain joins TRBV29-1 and TRBJ2-5; D unresolved. Germline CDR1 SQVTM, CDR2 ANQGSEA. The length of the CDR3 is 15 residues. The ends were cut back, 3 bases at V and 1 base at J, with 15 bases in the middle. The CDR3 coding sequence is TGCAGCGTTGAGGGTACGCGCAGAAGCCAAGAGACCCAGTACTTC. This gives the protein CSVEGTRRSQETQYF.

A word on this clonotype: A much larger clone sits a single nucleotide away, making a read error possible. This sequence joins TRBV25-1 and TRBJ1-5, with D hard to call. This CDR3 spans 15 amino acids. Trimming removed 4 bases from V and 0 bases from J, with 10 bases in between. Germline assignment: CDR1 MGHDK and CDR2 SYGVNS. The CDR3 spells CASSGQDPSNQPQHF. Here the CDR3 DNA reads TGTGCCAGCAGTGGGCAGGACCCTAGCAATCAGCCCCAGCATTTT.